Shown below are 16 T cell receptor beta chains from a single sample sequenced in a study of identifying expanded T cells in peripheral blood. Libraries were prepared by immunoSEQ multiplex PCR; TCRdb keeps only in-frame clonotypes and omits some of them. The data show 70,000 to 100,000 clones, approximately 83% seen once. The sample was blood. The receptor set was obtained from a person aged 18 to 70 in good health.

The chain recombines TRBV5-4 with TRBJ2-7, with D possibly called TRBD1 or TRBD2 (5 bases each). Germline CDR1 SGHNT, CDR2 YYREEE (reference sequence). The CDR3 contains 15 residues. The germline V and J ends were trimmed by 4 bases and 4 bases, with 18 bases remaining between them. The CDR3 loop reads CASSPGRSTRYEQYF. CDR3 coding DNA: TGTGCCAGCAGCCCAGGGAGAAGTACTCGGTACGAGCAGTACTTC.

The CDR3 reads CSVDPGSPTEAFF. The DNA of the CDR3 is TGCAGCGTGGACCCAGGGTCTCCTACTGAAGCTTTCTTT. This sequence joins TRBV29-1 and TRBJ1-1, with D possibly matching TRBD1 (5 bases). The CDR3 is 13 amino acids. Trimming left V 6 bases short and J 5 bases short, with 16 bases between. In germline, CDR1 is SQVTM, CDR2 ANQGSEA.

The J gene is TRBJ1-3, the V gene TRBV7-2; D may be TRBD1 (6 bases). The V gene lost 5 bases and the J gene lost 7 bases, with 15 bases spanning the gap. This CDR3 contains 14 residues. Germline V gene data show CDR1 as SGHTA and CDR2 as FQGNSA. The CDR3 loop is CASSVPGRGNTIYF. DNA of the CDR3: TGTGCCAGCAGCGTTCCGGGTAGGGGGAACACCATATATTTT.

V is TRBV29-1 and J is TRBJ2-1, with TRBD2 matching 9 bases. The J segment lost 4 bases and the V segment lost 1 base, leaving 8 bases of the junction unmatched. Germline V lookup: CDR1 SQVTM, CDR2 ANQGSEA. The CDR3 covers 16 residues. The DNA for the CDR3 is TGCAGCGTTGAAGGGAGTAGCGGGGGCCTTTACAATGAGCAGTTCTTC. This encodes CSVEGSSGGLYNEQFF.

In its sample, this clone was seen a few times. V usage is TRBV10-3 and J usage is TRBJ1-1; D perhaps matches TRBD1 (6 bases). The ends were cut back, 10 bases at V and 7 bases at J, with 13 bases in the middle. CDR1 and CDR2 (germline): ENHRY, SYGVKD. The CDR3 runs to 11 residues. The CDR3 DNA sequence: TGTGCCAGCTTACAGGGACTTGAAGCTTTCTTT. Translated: CASLQGLEAFF.

Here the CDR3 reads CASSQPGAGNTIYF. CDR3 in DNA: TGTGCCAGCAGCCAACCGGGAGCGGGAAACACCATATATTTT. This chain connects TRBV5-4 to TRBJ1-3; D ambiguous. V gave up 4 bases and J gave up 4 bases, with 12 bases separating them. CDR1 SGHNT and CDR2 YYREEE come from the germline V gene (reference sequence). The CDR3 extends over 14 amino acids.

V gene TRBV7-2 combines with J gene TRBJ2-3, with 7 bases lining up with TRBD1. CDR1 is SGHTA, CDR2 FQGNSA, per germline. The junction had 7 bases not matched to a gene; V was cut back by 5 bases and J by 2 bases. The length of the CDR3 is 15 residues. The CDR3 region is CASSKNRGTTDTQYF. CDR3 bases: TGTGCCAGCAGCAAGAACAGGGGTACCACAGATACGCAGTATTTT. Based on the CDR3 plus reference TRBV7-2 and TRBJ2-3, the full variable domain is GAGVSQSPSNKVTEKGKDVELRCDPISGHTALYWYRQSLGQGLEFLIYFQGNSAPDKSGLPSDRFSAERTGGSVSTLTIQRTQQEDSAVYLCASSKNRGTTDTQYFGPGTRLTVL.

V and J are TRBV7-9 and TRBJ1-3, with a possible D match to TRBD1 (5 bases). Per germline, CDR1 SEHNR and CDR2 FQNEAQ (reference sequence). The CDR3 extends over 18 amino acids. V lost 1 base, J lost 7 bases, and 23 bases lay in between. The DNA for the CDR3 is TGTGCCAGCAGCTTAGACGGGGCGTTTGGTCCGAAAAAGAACACCATATATTTT. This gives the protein CASSLDGAFGPKKNTIYF. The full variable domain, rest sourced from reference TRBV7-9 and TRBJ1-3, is DTGVSQNPRHKITKRGQNVTFRCDPISEHNRLYWYRQTLGQGPEFLTYFQNEAQLEKSRLLSDRFSAERPKGSFSTLEIQRTEQGDSAMYLCASSLDGAFGPKKNTIYFGEGSWLTVV.

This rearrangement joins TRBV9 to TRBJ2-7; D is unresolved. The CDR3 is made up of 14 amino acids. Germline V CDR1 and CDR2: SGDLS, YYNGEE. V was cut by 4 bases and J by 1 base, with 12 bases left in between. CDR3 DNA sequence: TGTGCCAGCAGCCCAGGATGGGGTTCCTACGAGCAGTACTTC. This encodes CASSPGWGSYEQYF.

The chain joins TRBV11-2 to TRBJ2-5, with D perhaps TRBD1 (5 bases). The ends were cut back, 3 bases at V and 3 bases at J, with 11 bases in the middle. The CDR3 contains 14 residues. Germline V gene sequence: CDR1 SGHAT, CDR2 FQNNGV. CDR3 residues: CASSFWLGEETQYF. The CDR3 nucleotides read TGTGCCAGCAGCTTCTGGTTAGGGGAAGAGACCCAGTACTTC.

The CDR3 region is CASSLEAGRGNQPQHF. The CDR3 DNA sequence: TGTGCCAGCAGCTTGGAGGCAGGGAGGGGCAATCAGCCCCAGCATTTT. The rearrangement uses TRBV5-5 and TRBJ1-5; TRBD1 might be the D (5 bases). CDR1 SGHKS and CDR2 YYEKEE come from the germline V gene (reference sequence). The CDR3 runs 16 residues. The V end lost 0 bases, the J end lost 2 bases, and 12 bases lay between the germline ends.

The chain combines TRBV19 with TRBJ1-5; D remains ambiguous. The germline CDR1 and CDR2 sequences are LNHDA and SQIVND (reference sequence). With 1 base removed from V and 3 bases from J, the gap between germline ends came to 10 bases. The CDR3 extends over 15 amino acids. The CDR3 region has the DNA TGTGCCAGTAGTATAGGGCGAGGGCTCAATCAGCCCCAGCATTTT. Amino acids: CASSIGRGLNQPQHF. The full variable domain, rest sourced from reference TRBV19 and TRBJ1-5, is DGGITQSPKYLFRKEGQNVTLSCEQNLNHDAMYWYRQDPGQGLRLIYYSQIVNDFQKGDIAEGYSVSREKKESFPLTVTSAQKNPTAFYLCASSIGRGLNQPQHFGDGTRLSIL.

CDR3 DNA sequence: TGTGCCAGCAGCTTAGGGGGCAGGCCGGGACCCTACAATGAGCAGTTCTTC. This translates into CASSLGGRPGPYNEQFF. The V call is TRBV7-7, the J call TRBJ2-1, with D perhaps assigned TRBD1 or TRBD2 (5 bases each). The CDR3 length is 17 residues. CDR1 and CDR2 from the germline V gene are SSHAT and FNYEAQ (reference sequence). V lost 1 base, J lost 2 bases, and 15 bases lay in between.

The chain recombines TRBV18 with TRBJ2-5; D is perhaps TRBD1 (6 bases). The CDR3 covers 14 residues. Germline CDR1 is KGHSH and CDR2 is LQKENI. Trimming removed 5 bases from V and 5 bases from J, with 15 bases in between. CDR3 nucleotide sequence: TGTGCCAGCTCAGGGGACATAGGAGTGGAGACCCAGTACTTC. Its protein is CASSGDIGVETQYF.

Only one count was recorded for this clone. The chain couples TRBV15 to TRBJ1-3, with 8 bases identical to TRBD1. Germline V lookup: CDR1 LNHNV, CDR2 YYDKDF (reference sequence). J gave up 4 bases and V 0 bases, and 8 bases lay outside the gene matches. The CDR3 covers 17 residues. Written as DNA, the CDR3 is TGTGCCACCAGCAGAGATATGGGCAGGGGGCTGGGAAACACCATATATTTT. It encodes CATSRDMGRGLGNTIYF.

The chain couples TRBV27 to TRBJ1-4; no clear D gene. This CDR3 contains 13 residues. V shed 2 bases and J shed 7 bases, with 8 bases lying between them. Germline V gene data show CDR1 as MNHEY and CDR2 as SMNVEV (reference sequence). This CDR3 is CASSLMGTEKLFF. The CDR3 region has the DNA TGTGCCAGCAGTTTAATGGGAACTGAAAAACTGTTTTTT.